The present T cell receptor (beta chain) was sequenced within a study of vaccination and CD4 T cells after COVID-19. On the study more broadly: Overlapping spike peptides served as the stimulus for the cells. These peptides came from SARS-CoV-2 and from the common cold coronaviruses HCoV-NL63, HCoV-OC43 and HCoV-229E. Treatment of control cultures consisted of a CEFX pool, an HIV-1 Nef pool, or no peptide.

Sample treatment: roughly 10-day PBMC culture with coronavirus spike peptide pools or control peptides (ViraFEST assay). In regard to this clonotype: Its target is not known.

An Oncomine TCR Beta short-read assay was used to sequence the DNA from cultured CD4+ T cells. In this case, cultured CD4+ T cells provided the extracted genomic DNA. TCRdb redid the calling of the PCR reads with MiXCR, one entry per CDR3 protein. The table records approximately 12,000 distinct CDR3 sequences, around 48% of them present only once. The receptor was isolated from a human donor who had recovered from COVID-19. The material sequenced was CD4+ T cells from blood, cultured in vitro.

The CDR3 spells CASSLIDLNTEAFF. The CDR3 DNA follows: TGTGCCAGCAGTTTAATAGACCTAAACACTGAAGCTTTCTTT. The V and J genes are TRBV28 and TRBJ1-1; D remains ambiguous. Trimming took 2 bases from V and 2 from J, leaving 9 bases between them. Per the germline V gene, CDR1 is MDHEN and CDR2 is SYDVKM. The CDR3 totals 14 residues.